The present entry profiles one TCR beta chain with its context. The antigen is not known. The record originates from a study of somatic mutations in cytotoxic T cells in rheumatoid arthritis. Findings and caveats of the study: Over 20% of CD8+ cells belonged to the largest CD8+ clone in about an eighth of the roughly 65 patients.

The method was immunoSEQ multiplex PCR; TCRdb's version includes in-frame clones alone and lacks a portion of them. The sample lists 20,000 or so clones; over 75% were seen once. Trimming took 5 bases from V and 0 from J; bases not matched to a gene: 8. The V gene's germline CDR1 is PRHDT and CDR2 FYEKMQ (reference sequence). The CDR3 extends over 16 amino acids. Sequencing was done on a sample of CD8+ T cells sorted from blood. This TCR was sampled from a woman between 50 and 59 years old in good health. The chain couples TRBV13 to TRBJ2-3, with 7 bases matching TRBD2. The CDR3 DNA reads TGTGCCAGCAGCCCATCTAGCGGCCAGAGCACAGATACGCAGTATTTT. As protein: CASSPSSGQSTDTQYF. Together with reference TRBV13 and TRBJ2-3, the CDR3 gives the full variable domain: AAGVIQSPRHLIKEKRETATLKCYPIPRHDTVYWYQQGPGQDPQFLISFYEKMQSDKGSIPDRFSAQQFSDYHSELNMSSLELGDSALYFCASSPSSGQSTDTQYFGPGTRLTVL.